Sequencing of this T cell receptor (beta chain) was carried out in a study of blood T cells in healthy people across ages. On the study more broadly: Using template switching, researchers captured about one barcoded beta molecule for each two T cells.

The V end lost 9 bases, the J end lost 4 bases, and 18 bases lay between the germline ends. The length of the CDR3 is 14 residues. Then a second PCR, running roughly 7 to 11 cycles, was carried out with a sample-barcoded 5' primer and a J-beta primer mix. TCRdb independently ran MiXCR on the 5' RACE reads; one entry per CDR3 protein. The sample includes 600,000 to 900,000 distinct CDR3 sequences, roughly 24% seen only once; the top ten take roughly 3.1%. This sample was also put to use in a study of T cells of mothers and their children. In that study: An overlap that was slightly higher, though non-significant, was seen in related mother-child pairs versus unrelated pairs.

Specimen: blood. V gene TRBV12-3 or TRBV12-4 combines with J gene TRBJ1-2; D might be TRBD1 (5 bases). This sequence was found in a boy younger than 18 in good health. The CDR3 nucleotides are TGTGCCAGTACGACGAGTCAGGGTATCTATGGCTACACCTTC. This sequence encodes CASTTSQGIYGYTF.